The 21 T cell receptor beta chains below all came from one sample that was sequenced in a study of OX40 agonist ivuxolimab in advanced cancers. Sequencing used immunoSEQ multiplex PCR; TCRdb keeps in-frame clones, though not all of them. Of more than 25,000 clones in the sample, around 85% were seen once. Sequencing used CD4+ or CD8+ T cells sorted from blood, obtained in a trial of the OX40 agonist ivuxolimab. All receptors come from an adult with an advanced solid tumor such as melanoma, head and neck, liver or kidney cancer.

CDR3 DNA: TGTGCCAGCAGCAGGGGGACAGGGATTGAAAAACTGTTTTTT. It encodes CASSRGTGIEKLFF. The rearrangement joins TRBV21-1 to TRBJ1-4; the tabulated D call, TRBD1, remains unverified against the DNA. TRBV21-1 is marked as a pseudogene. The CDR3 has 14 residues.

The chain links TRBV28 to TRBJ1-5; D gene ambiguous. Germline V CDR1 and CDR2: MDHEN, SYDVKM. The CDR3 extends over 14 amino acids. V lost 7 bases and J lost 2, with 12 bases in between. The CDR3, as DNA: TGTGCCAGCATAACCCCCAATGGCAATCAGCCCCAGCATTTT. Protein sequence: CASITPNGNQPQHF. The whole variable domain, filled in from reference TRBV28 and TRBJ1-5, reads DVKVTQSSRYLVKRTGEKVFLECVQDMDHENMFWYRQDPGLGLRLIYFSYDVKMKEKGDIPEGYSVSREKKERFSLILESASTNQTSMYLCASITPNGNQPQHFGDGTRLSIL.

The chain couples TRBV28 to TRBJ1-5; no clear D gene. The CDR3 is 15 residues long. V lost 2 bases and J lost 0, with 8 bases in between. Germline values: CDR1 MDHEN, CDR2 SYDVKM. The CDR3 protein is CASSLTHHSNQPQHF. The DNA of the CDR3 is TGTGCCAGCAGTTTAACACATCATAGCAATCAGCCCCAGCATTTT.

The V and J genes are TRBV10-3 and TRBJ2-1; no definite D call. CDR3 length: 14 residues. V was cut by 7 bases and J by 0 bases, with 10 bases left in between. Per germline, CDR1 ENHRY and CDR2 SYGVKD. The CDR3 loop reads CAITPEYSYNEQFF. DNA of the CDR3: TGTGCCATCACCCCAGAATACTCCTACAATGAGCAGTTCTTC.

The V and J genes are TRBV5-1 and TRBJ2-7; a weak D match, TRBD2 (5 bases). The V end was cut by 4 bases, the J end by 0 bases, with 17 bases between. Looked up from germline, CDR1 is SGHRS and CDR2 is YFSETQ. This CDR3 has 16 residues. For the CDR3, the DNA is TGCGCCAGCAGCCCCTCCCCGGGCGCGGGCTCCTACGAGCAGTACTTC. It is translated as CASSPSPGAGSYEQYF.

This clone was observed once. DNA for the CDR3: TGTGCCAGCAGCGTAAATGTACAAAAACCGAACACCGGGGAGCTGTTTTTT. Its protein product is CASSVNVQKPNTGELFF. The chain carries TRBV9 and TRBJ2-2; D is undetermined. The CDR3 runs 17 residues. The germline gives CDR1 SGDLS, CDR2 YYNGEE. V lost 1 base and J 0 bases, leaving 13 bases between the germline ends. Together with reference TRBV9 and TRBJ2-2, the CDR3 gives the full variable domain: DSGVTQTPKHLITATGQRVTLRCSPRSGDLSVYWYQQSLDQGLQFLIQYYNGEERAKGNILERFSAQQFPDLHSELNLSSLELGDSALYFCASSVNVQKPNTGELFFGEGSRLTVL.

The chain employs TRBV7-6 and TRBJ1-6, with TRBD1 matching over 8 bases. The V and J ends lost 5 bases and 0 bases, in that order; junction bases with no gene match: 12. Germline V CDR1 and CDR2: SGHVS, FNYEAQ. CDR3 size: 19 residues. CDR3 DNA sequence: TGTGCCAGCAGCCTTAGCCCCGGGACAGGATTCTCCTATAATTCACCCCTCCACTTT. Translated: CASSLSPGTGFSYNSPLHF.

V and J are TRBV7-8 and TRBJ2-5; D is unresolved. CDR3 length: 12 residues. The V end lost 4 bases, the J end lost 2 bases, and 5 bases lay between the germline ends. Germline CDR1 and CDR2: SGHVS and FQNEAQ. In nucleotides, the CDR3 is TGTGCCAGCAGCTCCACTCAAGAGACCCAGTACTTC. It specifies CASSSTQETQYF.

V gene TRBV5-1 combines with J gene TRBJ1-3; D not certain. The ends were cut back, 0 bases at V and 0 bases at J, with 7 bases in the middle. This CDR3 region has 15 residues. Germline V CDR1 and CDR2: SGHRS, YFSETQ. DNA of the CDR3: TGCGCCAGCAGCTTGGATTTTCCCTCTGGAAACACCATATATTTT. Its protein product is CASSLDFPSGNTIYF.

This clone showed up just once. V usage is TRBV2 and J usage is TRBJ1-4, with unresolved D. Germline V gene lookup returns CDR1 SNHLY and CDR2 FYNNEI. V lost 1 base, J lost 4 bases, and 16 bases lay in between. The CDR3 extends over 17 amino acids. The CDR3 bases are TGTGCCAGCAGTGAAGAAGGCCTCGGCGGCTTTAATGAAAAACTGTTTTTT. Translated: CASSEEGLGGFNEKLFF.

V usage is TRBV11-3 and J usage is TRBJ2-7; 10 nucleotides match TRBD2. With 3 bases clipped from V and 4 bases from J, the junction kept 9 bases outside the gene matches. This CDR3 is built from 16 residues. The germline V gene has CDR1 SGHNT and CDR2 YENEEA. Written as DNA, the CDR3 is TGTGCCAGCAGCTTTAGTATTGGACTAGCGGATTACGAGCAGTACTTC. Translated: CASSFSIGLADYEQYF. The whole variable domain, filled in from reference TRBV11-3 and TRBJ2-7, reads EAGVVQSPRYKIIEKKQPVAFWCNPISGHNTLYWYLQNLGQGPELLIRYENEEAVDDSQLPKDRFSAERLKGVDSTLKIQPAELGDSAVYLCASSFSIGLADYEQYFGPGTRLTVT.

The chain links TRBV6-4 to TRBJ2-3; 11 positions agree with TRBD2. With V trimmed by 0 bases and J by 2 bases, 1 base remained unmatched. CDR1 MRHNA and CDR2 SNTAGT come from the germline V gene. CDR3 length equals 16 residues. CDR3 DNA: TGTGCCAGCAGTGACTCTAGCGGGGGGGCCACAGATACGCAGTATTTT. Its translation: CASSDSSGGATDTQYF.

In this sample, this clone turned up once. The V gene is TRBV7-9, the J gene TRBJ2-3; D not resolved. Trimming took 3 bases from V and 2 from J, leaving 6 bases between them. The V gene's germline CDR1 is SEHNR and CDR2 FQNEAQ (reference sequence). The CDR3 length is 13 residues. The CDR3 here is CASSFQSTDTQYF. In DNA, the CDR3 is TGTGCCAGCAGCTTTCAGTCCACAGATACGCAGTATTTT.

The chain links TRBV30 to TRBJ2-1; TRBD2 is a possible D gene (5 bases). V gave up 2 bases and J gave up 7 bases, with 15 bases separating them. The germline gives CDR1 GTSNPN, CDR2 SVGIG (reference sequence). This CDR3 is 14 amino acids long. CDR3: CAWSLGSGLNEQFF. The DNA of the CDR3 is TGTGCCTGGAGTCTAGGAAGCGGTTTGAATGAGCAGTTCTTC. Together with reference TRBV30 and TRBJ2-1, the CDR3 gives the full variable domain: SQTIHQWPATLVQPVGSPLSLECTVEGTSNPNLYWYRQAAGRGLQLLFYSVGIGQISSEVPQNLSASRPQDRQFILSSKKLLLSDSGFYLCAWSLGSGLNEQFFGPGTRLTVL.

The rearrangement links TRBV11-2 to TRBJ2-7, with TRBD1 matching over 7 bases. CDR3 length: 14 amino acids. Trimming at V came to 7 bases and at J to 4 bases, leaving 10 bases not matched to a gene. Germline assignment: CDR1 SGHAT and CDR2 FQNNGV. CDR3 in DNA: TGTGCCAGCACCCCCGGGACAGACTTGTACGAGCAGTACTTC. Amino acids: CASTPGTDLYEQYF.

This clone was seen a handful of times. The chain uses TRBV7-9 and TRBJ1-2; D perhaps matches TRBD1 (5 bases). Germline V lookup: CDR1 SEHNR, CDR2 FQNEAQ (reference sequence). The CDR3 has 15 amino acids. V lost 1 base and J 1 base, leaving 10 bases between the germline ends. The CDR3 DNA reads as TGTGCCAGCAGCTTAGTCGGGGGTGATAACTATGGCTACACCTTC. Residues: CASSLVGGDNYGYTF. The full variable domain, rest sourced from reference TRBV7-9 and TRBJ1-2, is DTGVSQNPRHKITKRGQNVTFRCDPISEHNRLYWYRQTLGQGPEFLTYFQNEAQLEKSRLLSDRFSAERPKGSFSTLEIQRTEQGDSAMYLCASSLVGGDNYGYTFGSGTRLTVV.

The rearrangement uses TRBV7-9 and TRBJ2-4, with 9 nucleotides matching TRBD2. With 1 base clipped from V and 4 bases from J, the junction kept 2 bases outside the gene matches. This CDR3 is built from 15 residues. Germline V CDR1 and CDR2: SEHNR, FQNEAQ (reference sequence). CDR3 DNA sequence: TGTGCCAGCAGCTTAGGGAGCGGGAGGAAAAACATTCAGTACTTC. This codes for CASSLGSGRKNIQYF.

This chain connects TRBV28 to TRBJ2-3; TRBD2 matches at 7 bases. The germline CDR1 and CDR2 sequences are MDHEN and SYDVKM. V dropped 7 bases and J dropped 1; count of bases not matched to a gene: 5. The CDR3 consists of 14 residues. DNA of the CDR3: TGTGCCAGCATCGCTAGCGGAGGCACAGATACGCAGTATTTT. This codes for CASIASGGTDTQYF. The full variable domain, in which reference TRBV28 and TRBJ2-3 provide the parts outside the CDR3, is DVKVTQSSRYLVKRTGEKVFLECVQDMDHENMFWYRQDPGLGLRLIYFSYDVKMKEKGDIPEGYSVSREKKERFSLILESASTNQTSMYLCASIASGGTDTQYFGPGTRLTVL.

V usage is TRBV6-6 and J usage is TRBJ2-7; possible D gene TRBD2, 6 bases. Germline V gene sequence: CDR1 MNHNY, CDR2 SVGAGI (reference sequence). The CDR3 totals 13 residues. Trimming pared 6 bases from V and 7 bases from J, leaving 16 bases between. CDR3 nucleotide sequence: TGTGCCAGCAGCCCGGAGGGGCTTAGGGAGCAGTACTTC. Encoded protein: CASSPEGLREQYF.

This sequence joins TRBV9 and TRBJ2-1; D might be TRBD2 (5 bases). The V gene's germline CDR1 is SGDLS and CDR2 YYNGEE. V dropped 4 bases and J dropped 6 bases, with 14 bases sitting between them. The CDR3 spans 14 residues. CDR3 sequence: CASSPPPGSNEQFF. The CDR3 region has the DNA TGTGCCAGCAGCCCCCCCCCGGGGTCCAATGAGCAGTTCTTC.

This rearrangement joins TRBV7-3 to TRBJ2-2; tentative D call: TRBD2 (5 bases). Germline V lookup: CDR1 SGHTA, CDR2 FQGTGA. V was pared by 5 bases and J by 0 bases, with 16 bases between. The CDR3 is 17 residues long. The CDR3 DNA reads as TGTGCCAGCAGCCAACCTCCGGACGGGGCGAACACCGGGGAGCTGTTTTTT. Translation gives CASSQPPDGANTGELFF.